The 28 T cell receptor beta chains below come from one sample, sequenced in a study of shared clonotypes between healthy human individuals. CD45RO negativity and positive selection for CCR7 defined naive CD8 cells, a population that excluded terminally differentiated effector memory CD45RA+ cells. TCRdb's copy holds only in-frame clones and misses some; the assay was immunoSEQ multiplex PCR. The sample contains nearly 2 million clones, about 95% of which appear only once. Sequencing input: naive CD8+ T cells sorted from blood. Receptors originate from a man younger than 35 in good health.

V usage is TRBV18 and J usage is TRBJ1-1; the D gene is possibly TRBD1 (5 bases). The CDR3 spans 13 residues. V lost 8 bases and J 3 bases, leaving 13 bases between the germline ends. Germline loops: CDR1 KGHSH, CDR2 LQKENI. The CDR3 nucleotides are TGTGCCAGCGAACGAGGGGAGGACACTGAAGCTTTCTTT. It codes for CASERGEDTEAFF.

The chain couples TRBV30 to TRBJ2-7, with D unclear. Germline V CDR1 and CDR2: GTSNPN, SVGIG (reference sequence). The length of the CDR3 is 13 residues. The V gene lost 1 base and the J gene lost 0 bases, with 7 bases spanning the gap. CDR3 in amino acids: CAWSAADSYEQYF. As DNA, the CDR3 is TGTGCCTGGAGTGCCGCGGACTCCTACGAGCAGTACTTC.

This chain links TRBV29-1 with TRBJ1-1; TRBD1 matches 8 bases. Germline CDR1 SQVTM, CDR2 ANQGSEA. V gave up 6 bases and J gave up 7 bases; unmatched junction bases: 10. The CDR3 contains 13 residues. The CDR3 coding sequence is TGCAGCGTCCGCGACAGGGGACGGGTTGAAGCTTTCTTT. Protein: CSVRDRGRVEAFF. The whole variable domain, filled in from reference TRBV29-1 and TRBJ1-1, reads SAVISQKPSRDICQRGTSLTIQCQVDSQVTMMFWYRQQPGQSLTLIATANQGSEATYESGFVIDKFPISRPNLTFSTLTVSNMSPEDSSIYLCSVRDRGRVEAFFGQGTRLTVV.

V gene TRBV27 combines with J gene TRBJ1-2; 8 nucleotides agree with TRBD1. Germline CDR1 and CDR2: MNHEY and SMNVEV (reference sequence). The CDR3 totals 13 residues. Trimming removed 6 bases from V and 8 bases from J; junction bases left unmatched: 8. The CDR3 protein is CASSDRGTEGYTF. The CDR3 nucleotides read TGTGCCAGCAGCGACAGGGGCACTGAAGGCTACACCTTC.

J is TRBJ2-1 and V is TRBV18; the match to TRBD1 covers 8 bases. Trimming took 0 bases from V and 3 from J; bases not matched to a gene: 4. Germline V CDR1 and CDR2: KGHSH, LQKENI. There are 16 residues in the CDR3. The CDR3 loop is CASSPPPGGFYNEQFF. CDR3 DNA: TGTGCCAGCTCACCACCTCCAGGGGGCTTCTACAATGAGCAGTTCTTC.

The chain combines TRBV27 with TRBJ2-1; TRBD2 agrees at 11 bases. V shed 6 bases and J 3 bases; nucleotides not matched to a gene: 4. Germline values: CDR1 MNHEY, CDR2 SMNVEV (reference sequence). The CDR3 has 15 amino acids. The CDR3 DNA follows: TGTGCCAGCAGCCAGACTAGCGGGAACTACAATGAGCAGTTCTTC. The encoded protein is CASSQTSGNYNEQFF.

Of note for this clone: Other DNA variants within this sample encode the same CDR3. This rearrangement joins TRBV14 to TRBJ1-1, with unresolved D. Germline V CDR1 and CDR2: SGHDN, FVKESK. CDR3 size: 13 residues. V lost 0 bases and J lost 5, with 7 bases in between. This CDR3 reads CASSQDPGTEAFF. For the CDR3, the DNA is TGTGCCAGCAGCCAAGATCCGGGGACTGAAGCTTTCTTT.

This CDR3 is CASSTGVTEAFF. CDR3 coding DNA: TGTGCCAGCAGCACAGGGGTGACTGAAGCTTTCTTT. The rearrangement links TRBV6-6 to TRBJ1-1; 7 bases are shared with TRBD1. The V segment lost 6 bases and the J segment 5 bases; nucleotides outside the gene matches: 3. Per the germline V gene, CDR1 is MNHNY and CDR2 is SVGAGI (reference sequence). The CDR3 totals 12 residues.

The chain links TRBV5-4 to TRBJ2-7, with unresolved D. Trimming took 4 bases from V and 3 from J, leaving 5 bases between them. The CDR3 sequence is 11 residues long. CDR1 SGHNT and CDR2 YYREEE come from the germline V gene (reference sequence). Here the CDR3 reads CASSKGYEQYF. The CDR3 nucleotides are TGTGCCAGCAGCAAAGGCTACGAGCAGTACTTC.

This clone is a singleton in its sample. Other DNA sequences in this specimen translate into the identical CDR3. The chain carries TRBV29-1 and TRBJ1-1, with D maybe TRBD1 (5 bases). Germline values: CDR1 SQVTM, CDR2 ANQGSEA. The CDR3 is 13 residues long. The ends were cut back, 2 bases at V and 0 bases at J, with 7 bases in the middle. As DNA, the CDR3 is TGCAGCGTTGAACGGGGGATGAACACTGAAGCTTTCTTT. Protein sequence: CSVERGMNTEAFF.

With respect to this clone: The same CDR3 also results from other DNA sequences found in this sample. The CDR3: CASSQTGTYEQYF. The DNA of the CDR3 is TGCGCCAGCAGCCAGACGGGGACCTACGAGCAGTACTTC. This chain links TRBV4-1 with TRBJ2-7; D is perhaps TRBD2 (5 bases). Deletions cut 3 bases from V and 2 bases from J, with 8 bases between. This CDR3 comprises 13 residues. Germline CDR1 and CDR2: MGHRA and YSYEKL.

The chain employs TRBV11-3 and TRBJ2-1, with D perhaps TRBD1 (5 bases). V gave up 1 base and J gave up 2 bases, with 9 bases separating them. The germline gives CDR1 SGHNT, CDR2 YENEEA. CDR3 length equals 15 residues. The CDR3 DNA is TGTGCCAGCAGCTTAGGTAGGGGAACCTACAATGAGCAGTTCTTC. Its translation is CASSLGRGTYNEQFF.

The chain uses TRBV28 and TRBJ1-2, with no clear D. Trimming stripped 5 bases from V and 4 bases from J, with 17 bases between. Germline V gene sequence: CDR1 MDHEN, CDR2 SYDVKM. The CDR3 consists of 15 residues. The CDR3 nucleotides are TGTGCCAGCAGTCCGATACACCCTGCCTCCTATGGCTACACCTTC. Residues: CASSPIHPASYGYTF.

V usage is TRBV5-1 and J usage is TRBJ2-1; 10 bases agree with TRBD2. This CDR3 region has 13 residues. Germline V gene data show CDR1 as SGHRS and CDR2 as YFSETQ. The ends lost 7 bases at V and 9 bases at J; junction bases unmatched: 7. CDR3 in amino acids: CASSERGGPEQFF. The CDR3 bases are TGCGCCAGCTCCGAGCGGGGGGGCCCTGAGCAGTTCTTC.

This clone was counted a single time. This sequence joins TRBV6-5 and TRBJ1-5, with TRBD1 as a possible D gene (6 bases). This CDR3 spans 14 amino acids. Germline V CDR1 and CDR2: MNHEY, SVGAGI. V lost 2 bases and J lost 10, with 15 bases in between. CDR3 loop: CASSYGQGMDPQHF. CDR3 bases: TGTGCCAGCAGTTACGGCCAGGGGATGGATCCCCAGCATTTT.

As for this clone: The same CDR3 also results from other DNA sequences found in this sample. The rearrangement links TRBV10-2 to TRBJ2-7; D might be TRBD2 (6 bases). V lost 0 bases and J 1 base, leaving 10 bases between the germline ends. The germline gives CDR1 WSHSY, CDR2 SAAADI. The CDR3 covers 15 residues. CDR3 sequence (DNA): TGCGCCAGCAGTGAGTCGATGGGACTTTCCTACGAGCAGTACTTC. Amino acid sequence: CASSESMGLSYEQYF.

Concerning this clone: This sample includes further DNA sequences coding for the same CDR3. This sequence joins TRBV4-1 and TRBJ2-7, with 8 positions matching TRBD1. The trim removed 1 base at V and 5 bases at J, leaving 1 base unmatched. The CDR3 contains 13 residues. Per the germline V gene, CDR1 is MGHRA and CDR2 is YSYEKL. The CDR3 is CASSQAGGDEQYF. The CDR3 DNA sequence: TGCGCCAGCAGCCAAGCAGGGGGCGACGAGCAGTACTTC.

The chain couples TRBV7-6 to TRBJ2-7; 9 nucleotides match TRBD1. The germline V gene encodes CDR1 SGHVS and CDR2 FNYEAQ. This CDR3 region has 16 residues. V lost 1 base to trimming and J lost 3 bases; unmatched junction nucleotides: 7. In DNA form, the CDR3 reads TGTGCCAGCAGCTTAGATTTGGGACAGGGAGGCTACGAGCAGTACTTC. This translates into CASSLDLGQGGYEQYF.

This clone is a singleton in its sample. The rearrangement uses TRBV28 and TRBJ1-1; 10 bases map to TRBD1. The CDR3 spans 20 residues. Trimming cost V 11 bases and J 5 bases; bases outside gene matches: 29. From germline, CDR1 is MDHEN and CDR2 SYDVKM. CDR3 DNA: TGTGCCCTCCAACCCCCCTCCGGGACAGGGGCTAAAGGTGGAGGGACTGAAGCTTTCTTT. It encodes CALQPPSGTGAKGGGTEAFF. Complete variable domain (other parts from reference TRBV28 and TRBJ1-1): DVKVTQSSRYLVKRTGEKVFLECVQDMDHENMFWYRQDPGLGLRLIYFSYDVKMKEKGDIPEGYSVSREKKERFSLILESASTNQTSMYLCALQPPSGTGAKGGGTEAFFGQGTRLTVV.

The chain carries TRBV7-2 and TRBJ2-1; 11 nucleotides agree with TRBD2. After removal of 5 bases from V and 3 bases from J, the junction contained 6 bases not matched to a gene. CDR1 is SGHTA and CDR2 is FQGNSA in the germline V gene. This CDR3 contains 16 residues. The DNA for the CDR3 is TGTGCCAGCAGCCTCCCTGGGACTAGCGGCTACAATGAGCAGTTCTTC. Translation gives CASSLPGTSGYNEQFF.

The CDR3 is CASNDWETQYF. CDR3 DNA: TGTGCCAGCAATGATTGGGAGACCCAGTACTTC. The chain employs TRBV6-1 and TRBJ2-5; D is unresolved. V gave up 7 bases and J gave up 5 bases, with 8 bases separating them. The CDR3 length is 11 residues. Germline CDR1 reads MNHNS; CDR2 reads SASEGT.

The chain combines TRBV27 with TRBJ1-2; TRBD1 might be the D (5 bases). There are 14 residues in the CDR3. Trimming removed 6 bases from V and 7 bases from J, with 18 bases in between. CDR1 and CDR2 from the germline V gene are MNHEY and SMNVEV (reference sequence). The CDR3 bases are TGTGCCAGCAGAACGACCCACGGGGGATCTGGCTACACCTTC. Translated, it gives CASRTTHGGSGYTF.

CDR3 residues: CASSIPRDGSNQPQHF. The CDR3 DNA reads TGTGCCAGTAGTATTCCGCGGGACGGTAGCAATCAGCCCCAGCATTTT. V is TRBV19 and J is TRBJ1-5, with D maybe TRBD1 (5 bases). V lost 3 bases, J lost 0 bases, and 12 bases lay in between. The CDR3 runs 16 residues. Germline-derived CDR1 and CDR2 are LNHDA and SQIVND (reference sequence).

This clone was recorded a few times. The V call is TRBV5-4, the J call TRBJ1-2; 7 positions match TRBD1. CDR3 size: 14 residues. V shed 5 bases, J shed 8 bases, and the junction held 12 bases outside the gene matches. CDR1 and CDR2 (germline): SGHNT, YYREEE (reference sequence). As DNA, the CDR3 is TGTGCCAGCAGAGATGACAGGGTGGGTTGGGGCTACACCTTC. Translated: CASRDDRVGWGYTF.

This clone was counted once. CDR3: CAISDPGGNGEKLFF. DNA of the CDR3: TGTGCCATCAGTGACCCAGGGGGAAATGGCGAAAAACTGTTTTTT. V usage is TRBV10-3 and J usage is TRBJ1-4; TRBD1 aligns across 7 bases. The CDR3 spans 15 residues. V gave up 3 bases and J gave up 8 bases; unmatched junction bases: 9. Germline CDR1 and CDR2: ENHRY and SYGVKD.

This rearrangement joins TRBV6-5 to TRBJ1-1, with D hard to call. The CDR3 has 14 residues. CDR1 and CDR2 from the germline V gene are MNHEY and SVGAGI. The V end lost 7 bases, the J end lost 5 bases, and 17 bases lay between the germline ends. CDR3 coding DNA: TGTGCCAGCAATTCGGCCGGCCGAGGGACTGAAGCTTTCTTT. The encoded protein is CASNSAGRGTEAFF.

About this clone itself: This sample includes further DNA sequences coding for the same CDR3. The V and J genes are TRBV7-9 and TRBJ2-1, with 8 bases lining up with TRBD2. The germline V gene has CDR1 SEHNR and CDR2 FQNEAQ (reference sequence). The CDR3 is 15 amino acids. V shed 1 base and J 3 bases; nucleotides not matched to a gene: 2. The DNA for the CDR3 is TGTGCCAGCAGCTTAGTACTAGCGGACTACAATGAGCAGTTCTTC. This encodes CASSLVLADYNEQFF. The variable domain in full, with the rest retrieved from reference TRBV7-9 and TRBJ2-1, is DTGVSQNPRHKITKRGQNVTFRCDPISEHNRLYWYRQTLGQGPEFLTYFQNEAQLEKSRLLSDRFSAERPKGSFSTLEIQRTEQGDSAMYLCASSLVLADYNEQFFGPGTRLTVL.

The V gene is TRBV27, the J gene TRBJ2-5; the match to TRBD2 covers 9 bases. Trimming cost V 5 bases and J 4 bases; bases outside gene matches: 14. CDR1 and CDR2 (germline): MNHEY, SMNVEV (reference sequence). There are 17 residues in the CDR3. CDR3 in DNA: TGTGCCAGCAGTCCCCTTCTGGTAGCGGGAGTCGCAGAGACCCAGTACTTC. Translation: CASSPLLVAGVAETQYF.